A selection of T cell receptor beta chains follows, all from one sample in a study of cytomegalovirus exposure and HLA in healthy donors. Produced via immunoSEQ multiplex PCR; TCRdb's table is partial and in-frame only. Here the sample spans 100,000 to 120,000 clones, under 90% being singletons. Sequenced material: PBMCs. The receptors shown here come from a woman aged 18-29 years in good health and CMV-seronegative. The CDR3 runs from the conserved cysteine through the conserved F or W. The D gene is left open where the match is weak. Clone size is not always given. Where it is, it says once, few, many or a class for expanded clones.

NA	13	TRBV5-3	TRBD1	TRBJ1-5	TGTGCCAGAAGTACAGGGGTAGAACAGCCCCAGCATTTT	CARSTGVEQPQHF
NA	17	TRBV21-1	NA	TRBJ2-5	TGTGCCAGCAGCAAAGGGAAGGAGGACCGACACCAAGAGACCCAGTACTTC	CASSKGKEDRHQETQYF
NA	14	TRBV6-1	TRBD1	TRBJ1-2	TGTGCCAGCAGCCCAACCGGGACAGGGAACGGCTACACCTTC	CASSPTGTGNGYTF
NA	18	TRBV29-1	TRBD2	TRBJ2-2	TGCAGCGTGGGTACTGGACTAGCGGGAGTTTCGGGCACCGGGGAGCTGTTTTTT	CSVGTGLAGVSGTGELFF
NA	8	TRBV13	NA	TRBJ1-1	TGTGCCATCAATGAAGCTTTCTTT	CAINEAFF
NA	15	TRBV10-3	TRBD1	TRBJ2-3	TGTGCCATCAAATGGGGGACAGGGGGCCCAGATACGCAGTATTTT	CAIKWGTGGPDTQYF
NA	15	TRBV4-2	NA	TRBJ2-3	TGTGCCAGCAGCCAAGGAGACAGGAGCACAGATACGCAGTATTTT	CASSQGDRSTDTQYF
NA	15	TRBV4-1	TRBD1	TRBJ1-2	TGCGCCAGCAGCCAGGGACAGGGTTTAAGACATGGCTACACCTTC	CASSQGQGLRHGYTF
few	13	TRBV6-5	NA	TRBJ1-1	TGTGCCAGCAGTACGACTGTGAACACTGAAGCTTTCTTT	CASSTTVNTEAFF
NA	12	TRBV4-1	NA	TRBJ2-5	TGCGCCAGCAGCCAAGACGAAGAGACCCAGTACTTC	CASSQDEETQYF
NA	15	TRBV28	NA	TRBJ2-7	TGTGCCAGCAGGAAAAGAGGGTCCCCCTCCTACGAGCAGTACTTC	CASRKRGSPSYEQYF
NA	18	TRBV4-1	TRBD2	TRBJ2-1	TGCGCCAGCAGCCAAGTCTTTTCGTGGACTAGCGGGGTTGAGGAGCAGTTCTTC	CASSQVFSWTSGVEEQFF
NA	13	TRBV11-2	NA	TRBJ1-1	TGTGCCAGCAGCTTAGATCGGGGGGCTGAAGCTTTCTTT	CASSLDRGAEAFF
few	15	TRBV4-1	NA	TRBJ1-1	TGCGCCAGCAGCCAAGCTGAAGCGCGGAACACTGAAGCTTTCTTT	CASSQAEARNTEAFF
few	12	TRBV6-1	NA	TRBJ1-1	TGTGCCAGCAGTGAACCCGGGACTGAAGCTTTCTTT	CASSEPGTEAFF
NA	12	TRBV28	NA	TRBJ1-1	TGTGCCAGCAGTACGGGGAACACTGAAGCTTTCTTT	CASSTGNTEAFF
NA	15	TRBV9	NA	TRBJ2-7	TGTGCCAGCAGCGTAGGGTCGCAGATCTCCTACGAGCAGTACTTC	CASSVGSQISYEQYF
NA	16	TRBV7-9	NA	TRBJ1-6	TGTGCCAGCAGACGGGTCTCCGGCTCCTATAATTCACCCCTCCACTTT	CASRRVSGSYNSPLHF
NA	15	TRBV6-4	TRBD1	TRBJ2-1	TGTGCCAGCAGTGAGGACAGGGGGCTCTACAATGAGCAGTTCTTC	CASSEDRGLYNEQFF